The 5 T cell receptor beta chains below were found in one sample sequenced in a study of CD4 T cells in relation to SARS-CoV-2 and coronaviruses. No antigens are known for them. The data were produced by immunoSEQ multiplex PCR, yet TCRdb's version contains in-frame clones alone and is incomplete. The profile covers more than 25,000 clones, with roughly 70% appearing a single time and around 12% taken by the ten largest. Before the COVID-19 pandemic, during about 2011-2019, CD4+ T cells were taken from unexposed donors. Isolation of CD4+ T cells took place after about 9 days in culture. Sequencing was performed on CD4+ T cells from PBMCs, cultured in vitro. The receptor source for this set is a human donor in good health.

This clone was seen a single time. J is TRBJ2-3 and V is TRBV5-6; D not resolved. The CDR3 covers 16 residues. In germline, CDR1 is SGHDT, CDR2 YYEEEE. Trimming shortened V by 4 bases and J by 2 bases, and 17 bases separated the two germline ends. The CDR3: CASSAPGMGYTDTQYF. The CDR3 DNA sequence: TGTGCCAGCAGCGCCCCGGGCATGGGGTACACAGATACGCAGTATTTT.

The rearrangement links TRBV24-1 to TRBJ2-1, with D possibly being TRBD2 (6 bases). The CDR3 consists of 16 residues. Germline assignment: CDR1 KGHDR and CDR2 SFDVKD. The germline V and J ends were trimmed by 5 bases and 0 bases, with 13 bases remaining between them. DNA for the CDR3: TGTGCCACCAGTGTGCGGGATCGGAGCTCCTACAATGAGCAGTTCTTC. Translating it yields CATSVRDRSSYNEQFF.

CDR3: CASSLGGTQYF. The CDR3 nucleotides read TGTGCCAGCAGTTTGGGGGGTACGCAGTATTTT. This chain uses TRBV27 with TRBJ2-3; D might be TRBD2 (6 bases). The CDR3 loop spans 11 amino acids. The germline V gene encodes CDR1 MNHEY and CDR2 SMNVEV (reference sequence). The V end was cut by 3 bases, the J end by 8 bases, with 6 bases between.

This chain joins TRBV10-3 and TRBJ2-2; no reliable D call. V was cut by 3 bases and J by 1 base, with 3 bases left in between. The CDR3 runs 13 residues. Germline CDR1 and CDR2: ENHRY and SYGVKD. CDR3 sequence: CAISEMNTGELFF. The CDR3 DNA reads TGTGCCATCAGTGAAATGAACACCGGGGAGCTGTTTTTT.

This chain links TRBV4-3 with TRBJ2-1; 7 bases match TRBD2. Germline V gives CDR1 LGHNA, CDR2 YSLEER. The CDR3 covers 14 residues. With 2 bases clipped from V and 7 bases from J, the junction kept 5 bases outside the gene matches. For the CDR3, the DNA is TGCGCCAGCAGCCAAACGGGAGGAAGAAATGAGCAGTTCTTC. As protein: CASSQTGGRNEQFF.